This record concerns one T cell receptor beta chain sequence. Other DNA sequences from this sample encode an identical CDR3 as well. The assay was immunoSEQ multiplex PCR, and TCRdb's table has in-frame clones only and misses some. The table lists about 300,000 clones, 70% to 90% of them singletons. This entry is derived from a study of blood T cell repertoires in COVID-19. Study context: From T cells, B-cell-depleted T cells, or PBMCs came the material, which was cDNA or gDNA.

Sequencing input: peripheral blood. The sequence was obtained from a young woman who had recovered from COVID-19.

The CDR3 protein is CSALSNTEAFF. CDR3 in DNA: TGCAGCGCCTTATCGAACACTGAAGCTTTCTTT. This chain joins TRBV29-1 and TRBJ1-1; D gene unclear. This CDR3 spans 11 amino acids. V shed 7 bases and J shed 1 base, with 7 bases lying between them. Germline loops: CDR1 SQVTM, CDR2 ANQGSEA. Looking up the rest from reference TRBV29-1 and TRBJ1-1 gives the full variable domain: SAVISQKPSRDICQRGTSLTIQCQVDSQVTMMFWYRQQPGQSLTLIATANQGSEATYESGFVIDKFPISRPNLTFSTLTVSNMSPEDSSIYLCSALSNTEAFFGQGTRLTVV.